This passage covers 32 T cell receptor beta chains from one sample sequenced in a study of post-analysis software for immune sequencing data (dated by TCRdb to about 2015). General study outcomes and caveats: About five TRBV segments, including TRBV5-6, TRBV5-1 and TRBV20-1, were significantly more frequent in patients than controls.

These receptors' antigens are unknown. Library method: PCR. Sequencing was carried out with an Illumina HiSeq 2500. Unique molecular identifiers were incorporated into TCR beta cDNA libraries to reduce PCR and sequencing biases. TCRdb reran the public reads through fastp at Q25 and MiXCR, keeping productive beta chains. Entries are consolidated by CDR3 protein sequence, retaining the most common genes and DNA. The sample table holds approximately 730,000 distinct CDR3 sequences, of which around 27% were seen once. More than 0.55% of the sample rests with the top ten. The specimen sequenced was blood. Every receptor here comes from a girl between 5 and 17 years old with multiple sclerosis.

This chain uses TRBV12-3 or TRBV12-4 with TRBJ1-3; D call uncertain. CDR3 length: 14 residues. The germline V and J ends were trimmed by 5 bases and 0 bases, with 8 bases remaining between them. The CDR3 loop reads CASSSFHSGNTIYF. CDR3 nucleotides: TGTGCCAGCAGTAGTTTTCACTCTGGAAACACCATATATTTT.

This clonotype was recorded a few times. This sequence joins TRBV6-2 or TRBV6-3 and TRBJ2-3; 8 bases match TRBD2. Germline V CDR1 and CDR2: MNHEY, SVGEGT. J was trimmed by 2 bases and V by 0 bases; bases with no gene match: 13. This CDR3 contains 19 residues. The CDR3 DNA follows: TGTGCCAGCAGTTACTCAGGGATAGGCAGCGGGAGAATCACAGATACGCAGTATTTT. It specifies CASSYSGIGSGRITDTQYF.

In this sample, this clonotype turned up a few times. The chain's CDR3 is CSARGFLTGGEAFF. CDR3 bases: TGCAGTGCTAGAGGCTTCCTTACAGGCGGTGAAGCTTTCTTT. The chain links TRBV20-1 to TRBJ1-1; perhaps TRBD1 as D (5 bases). Per germline, CDR1 DFQATT and CDR2 SNEGSKA (reference sequence). Trimming stripped 1 base from V and 7 bases from J, with 16 bases between. CDR3 length: 14 amino acids.

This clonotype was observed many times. CDR3 bases: TGTGCCAGCAGTTTCGGGGGACTTGGCGAGACCCAGTACTTC. Amino acid sequence: CASSFGGLGETQYF. The V gene is TRBV6-6, the J gene TRBJ2-5, with TRBD2 as a possible D gene (6 bases). Germline-derived CDR1 and CDR2 are MNHNY and SVGAGI (reference sequence). The CDR3 covers 14 residues. Deletions cut 4 bases from V and 5 bases from J, with 14 bases between.

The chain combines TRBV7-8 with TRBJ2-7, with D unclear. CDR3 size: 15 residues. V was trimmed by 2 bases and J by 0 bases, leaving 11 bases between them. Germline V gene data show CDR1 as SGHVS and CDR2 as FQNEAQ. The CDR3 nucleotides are TGTGCCAGCAGCTTATTTTTGGTCAGCTCCTACGAGCAGTACTTC. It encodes CASSLFLVSSYEQYF.

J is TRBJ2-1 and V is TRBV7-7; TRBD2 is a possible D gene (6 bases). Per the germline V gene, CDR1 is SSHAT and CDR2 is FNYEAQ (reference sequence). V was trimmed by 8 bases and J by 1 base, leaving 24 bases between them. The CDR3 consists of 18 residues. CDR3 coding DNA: TGTGCCAGCGGGGCCCGGGCTAGCGCTAAGTTGTCCTACAATGAGCAGTTCTTC. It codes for CASGARASAKLSYNEQFF.

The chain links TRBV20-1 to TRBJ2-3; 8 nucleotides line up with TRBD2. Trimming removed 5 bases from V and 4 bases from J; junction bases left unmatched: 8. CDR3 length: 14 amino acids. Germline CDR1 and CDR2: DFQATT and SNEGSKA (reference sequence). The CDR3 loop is CSAHGLASSDTQYF. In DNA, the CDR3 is TGCAGTGCTCATGGACTAGCTTCCTCAGATACGCAGTATTTT.

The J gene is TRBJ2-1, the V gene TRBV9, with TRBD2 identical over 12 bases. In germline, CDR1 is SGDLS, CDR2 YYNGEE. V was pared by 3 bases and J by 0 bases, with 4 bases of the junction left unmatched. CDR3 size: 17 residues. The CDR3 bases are TGTGCCAGCAGCGGGACTAGCGGGGTAAGCTCCTACAATGAGCAGTTCTTC. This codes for CASSGTSGVSSYNEQFF.

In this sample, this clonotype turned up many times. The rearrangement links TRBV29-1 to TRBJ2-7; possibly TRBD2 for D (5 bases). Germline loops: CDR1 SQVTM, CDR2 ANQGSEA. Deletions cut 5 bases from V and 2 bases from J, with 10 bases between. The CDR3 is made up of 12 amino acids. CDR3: CSVFGVTYEQYF. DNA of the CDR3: TGCAGCGTTTTCGGGGTTACCTACGAGCAGTACTTC.

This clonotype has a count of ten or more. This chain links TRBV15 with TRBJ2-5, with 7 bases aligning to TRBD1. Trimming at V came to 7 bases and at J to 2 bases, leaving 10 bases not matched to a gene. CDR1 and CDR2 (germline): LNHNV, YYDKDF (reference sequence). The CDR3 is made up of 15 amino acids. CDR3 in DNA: TGTGCCACCATCAACCGGGGACAGCGTCAAGAGACCCAGTACTTC. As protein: CATINRGQRQETQYF.

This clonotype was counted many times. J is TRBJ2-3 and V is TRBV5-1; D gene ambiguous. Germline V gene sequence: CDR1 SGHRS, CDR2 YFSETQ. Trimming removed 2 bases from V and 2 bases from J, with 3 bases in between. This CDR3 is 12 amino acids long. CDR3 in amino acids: CASSFNTDTQYF. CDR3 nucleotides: TGCGCCAGCAGCTTCAACACAGATACGCAGTATTTT.

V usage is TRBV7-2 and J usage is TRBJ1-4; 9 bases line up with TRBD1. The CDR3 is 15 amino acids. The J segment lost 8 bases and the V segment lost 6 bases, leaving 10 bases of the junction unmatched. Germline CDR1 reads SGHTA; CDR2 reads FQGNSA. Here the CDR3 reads CASRPPDRGDEKLFF. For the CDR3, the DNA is TGTGCCAGCAGGCCCCCGGACAGGGGTGACGAAAAACTGTTTTTT.

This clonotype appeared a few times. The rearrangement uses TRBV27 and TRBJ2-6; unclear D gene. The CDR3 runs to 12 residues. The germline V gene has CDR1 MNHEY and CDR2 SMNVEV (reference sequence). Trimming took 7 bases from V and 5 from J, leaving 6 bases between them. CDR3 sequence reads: CASIGRANVLTF. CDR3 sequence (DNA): TGTGCCAGCATTGGCCGGGCCAACGTCCTGACTTTC.

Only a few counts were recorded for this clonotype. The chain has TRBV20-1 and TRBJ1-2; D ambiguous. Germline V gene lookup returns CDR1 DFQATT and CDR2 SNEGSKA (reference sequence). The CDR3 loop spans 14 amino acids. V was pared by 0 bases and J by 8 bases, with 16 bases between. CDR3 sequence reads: CSAREDVVPMGYTF. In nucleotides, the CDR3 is TGCAGTGCTAGAGAAGACGTGGTACCCATGGGCTACACCTTC.

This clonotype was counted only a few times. The CDR3 sequence is CSASPAGGSNQPQHF. The DNA for the CDR3 is TGCAGTGCTAGCCCTGCGGGAGGTAGCAATCAGCCCCAGCATTTT. This sequence joins TRBV20-1 and TRBJ1-5; no definite D call. Germline values: CDR1 DFQATT, CDR2 SNEGSKA (reference sequence). The CDR3 contains 15 residues. Trimming shortened V by 3 bases and J by 0 bases, and 12 bases separated the two germline ends.

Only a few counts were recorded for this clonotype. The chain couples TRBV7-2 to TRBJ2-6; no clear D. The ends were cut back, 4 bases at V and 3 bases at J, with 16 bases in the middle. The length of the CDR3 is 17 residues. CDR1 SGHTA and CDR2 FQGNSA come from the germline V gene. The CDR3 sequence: CASSYNPTVLGANVLTF. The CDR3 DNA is TGTGCCAGCAGCTATAACCCGACGGTACTTGGGGCCAACGTCCTGACTTTC.

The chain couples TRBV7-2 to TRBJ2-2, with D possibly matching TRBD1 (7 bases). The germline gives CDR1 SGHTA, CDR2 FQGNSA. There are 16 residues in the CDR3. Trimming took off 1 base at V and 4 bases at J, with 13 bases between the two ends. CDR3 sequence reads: CASSLVPRGATGELFF. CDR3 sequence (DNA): TGTGCCAGCAGCTTAGTACCCAGGGGGGCCACCGGGGAGCTGTTTTTT.

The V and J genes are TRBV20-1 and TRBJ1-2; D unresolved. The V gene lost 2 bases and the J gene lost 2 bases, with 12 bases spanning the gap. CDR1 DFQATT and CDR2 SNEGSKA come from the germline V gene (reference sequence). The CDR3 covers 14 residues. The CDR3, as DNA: TGCAGTGCTAGACCCTGGACCGTCAACTATGGCTACACCTTC. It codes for CSARPWTVNYGYTF.

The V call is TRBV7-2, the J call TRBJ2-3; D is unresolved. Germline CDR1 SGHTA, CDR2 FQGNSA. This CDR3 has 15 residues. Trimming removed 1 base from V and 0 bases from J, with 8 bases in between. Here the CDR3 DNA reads TGTGCCAGCAGCTTAGTTATTGCTAGCACAGATACGCAGTATTTT. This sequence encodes CASSLVIASTDTQYF.

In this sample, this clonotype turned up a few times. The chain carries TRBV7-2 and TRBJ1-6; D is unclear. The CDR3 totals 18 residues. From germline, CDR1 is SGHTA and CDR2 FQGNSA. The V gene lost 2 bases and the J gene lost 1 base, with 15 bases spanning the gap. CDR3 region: CASSLSRWGRSYNSPLHF. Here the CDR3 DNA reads TGTGCCAGCAGCTTAAGTCGGTGGGGAAGGTCCTATAATTCACCCCTCCACTTT.

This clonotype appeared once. The DNA of the CDR3 is TGCAGTGCTAGCATCCGGGACACCAATGAAAAACTGTTTTTT. Amino acids: CSASIRDTNEKLFF. The rearrangement links TRBV20-1 to TRBJ1-4, with D perhaps matching TRBD1 (6 bases). The CDR3 totals 14 residues. The ends were cut back, 3 bases at V and 5 bases at J, with 13 bases in the middle. CDR1 is DFQATT and CDR2 is SNEGSKA in the germline V gene (reference sequence).

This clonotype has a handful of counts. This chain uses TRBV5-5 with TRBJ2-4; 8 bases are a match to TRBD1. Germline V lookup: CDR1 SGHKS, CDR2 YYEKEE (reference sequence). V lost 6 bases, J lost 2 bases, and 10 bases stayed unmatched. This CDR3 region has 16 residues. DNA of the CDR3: TGTGCCAGCACCTCAATCAGGGGGCCGACCAAAAACATTCAGTACTTC. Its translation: CASTSIRGPTKNIQYF.

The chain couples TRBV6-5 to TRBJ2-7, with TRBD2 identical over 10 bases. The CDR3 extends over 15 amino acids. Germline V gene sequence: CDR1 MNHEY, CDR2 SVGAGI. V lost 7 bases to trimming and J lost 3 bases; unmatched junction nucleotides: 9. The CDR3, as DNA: TGTGCCAGCACCCGGACTAGCGGTAAGATCTACGAGCAGTACTTC. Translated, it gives CASTRTSGKIYEQYF.

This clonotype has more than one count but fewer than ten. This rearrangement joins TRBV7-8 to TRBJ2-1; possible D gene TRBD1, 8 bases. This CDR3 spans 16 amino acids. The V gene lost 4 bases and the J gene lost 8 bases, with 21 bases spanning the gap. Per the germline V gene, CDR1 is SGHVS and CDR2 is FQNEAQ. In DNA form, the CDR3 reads TGTGCCAGCAGCTCACGGACAGGGAGGGGTTCGGATGAGCAGTTCTTC. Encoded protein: CASSSRTGRGSDEQFF.

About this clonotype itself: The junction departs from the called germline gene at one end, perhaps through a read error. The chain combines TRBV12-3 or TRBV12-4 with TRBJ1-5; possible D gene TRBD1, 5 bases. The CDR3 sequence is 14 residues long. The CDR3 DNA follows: TGTGCCGGCAGTTTAAGTTCGGGGGATCAGCCCCAGCATTTT. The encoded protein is CAGSLSSGDQPQHF.

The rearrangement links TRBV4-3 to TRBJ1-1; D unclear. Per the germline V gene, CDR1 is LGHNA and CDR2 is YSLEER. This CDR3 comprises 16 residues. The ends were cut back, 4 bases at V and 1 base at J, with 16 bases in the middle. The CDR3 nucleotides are TGCGCCAGCAGCCCAAGACACCTCCCGGGGAACACTGAAGCTTTCTTT. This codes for CASSPRHLPGNTEAFF.

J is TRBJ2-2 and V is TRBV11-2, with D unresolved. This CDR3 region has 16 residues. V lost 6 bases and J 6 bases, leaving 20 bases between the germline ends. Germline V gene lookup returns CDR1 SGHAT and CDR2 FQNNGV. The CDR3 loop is CASRPAGRDLSGELFF. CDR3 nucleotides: TGTGCCAGCAGACCGGCCGGACGCGACCTATCCGGGGAGCTGTTTTTT.

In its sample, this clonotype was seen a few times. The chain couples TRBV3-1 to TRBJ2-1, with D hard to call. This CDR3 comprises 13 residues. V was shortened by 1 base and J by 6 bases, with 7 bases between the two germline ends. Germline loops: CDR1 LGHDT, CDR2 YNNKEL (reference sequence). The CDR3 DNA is TGTGCCAGCAGCCAAGGTGTGGGCAATGAGCAGTTCTTC. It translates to CASSQGVGNEQFF.

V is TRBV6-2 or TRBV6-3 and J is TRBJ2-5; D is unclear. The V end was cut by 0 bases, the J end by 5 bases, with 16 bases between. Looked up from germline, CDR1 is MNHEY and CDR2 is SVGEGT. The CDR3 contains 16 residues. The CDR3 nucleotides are TGTGCCAGCAGTTACTCGATTACGACTGATGGGGAGACCCAGTACTTC. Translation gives CASSYSITTDGETQYF.

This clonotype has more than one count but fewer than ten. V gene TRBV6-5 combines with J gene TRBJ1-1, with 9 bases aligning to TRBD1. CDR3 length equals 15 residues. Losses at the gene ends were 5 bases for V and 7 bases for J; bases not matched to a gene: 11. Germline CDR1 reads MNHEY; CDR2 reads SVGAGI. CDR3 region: CASSRRDRVHGEAFF. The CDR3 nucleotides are TGTGCCAGCAGTCGAAGGGACAGGGTCCATGGTGAAGCTTTCTTT.

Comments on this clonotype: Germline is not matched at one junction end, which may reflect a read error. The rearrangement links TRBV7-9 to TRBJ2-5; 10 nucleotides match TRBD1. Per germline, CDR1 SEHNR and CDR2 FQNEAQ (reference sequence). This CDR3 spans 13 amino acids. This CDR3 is CAGSWDRGLEQYF. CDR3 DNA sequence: TGTGCCGGCAGCTGGGACAGGGGACTAGAGCAGTACTTC. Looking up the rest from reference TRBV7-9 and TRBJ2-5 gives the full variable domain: DTGVSQNPRHKITKRGQNVTFRCDPISEHNRLYWYRQTLGQGPEFLTYFQNEAQLEKSRLLSDRFSAERPKGSFSTLEIQRTEQGDSAMYLCAGSWDRGLEQYFGPGTRLLVL.

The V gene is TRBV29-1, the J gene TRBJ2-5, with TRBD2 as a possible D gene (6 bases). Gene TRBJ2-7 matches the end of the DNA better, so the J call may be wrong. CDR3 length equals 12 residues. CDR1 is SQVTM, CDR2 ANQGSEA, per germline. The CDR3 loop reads CSVGVAACEQYF. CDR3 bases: TGCAGCGTTGGGGTAGCGGCCTGCGAGCAGTACTTC.